A single sample is the source of the 13 T cell receptor beta chains below, sequenced in a study of T cells after yellow fever vaccination. TCRdb re-derived calls from the 5' RACE reads in MiXCR, one entry per CDR3 protein. This table holds 250,000 to 400,000 distinct CDR3 sequences, about 4.5% found once. The source material was PBMCs, sampled 15 days after the yellow fever booster vaccination. The receptors were gathered from a man aged 18 to 35 who received the YFV17D yellow fever vaccine.

The J gene is TRBJ2-7, the V gene TRBV4-3, with a weak D call TRBD1 (5 bases). Deletions cut 4 bases from V and 2 bases from J, with 15 bases between. Germline-derived CDR1 and CDR2 are LGHNA and YSLEER. There are 15 residues in the CDR3. CDR3 residues: CASSPNTGTTYEQYF. The CDR3 DNA reads TGCGCCAGCAGCCCGAATACAGGTACAACCTACGAGCAGTACTTC.

The chain recombines TRBV30 with TRBJ2-5, with D uncertain. CDR3 length: 13 residues. V lost 2 bases and J 1 base, leaving 8 bases between the germline ends. The V gene's germline CDR1 is GTSNPN and CDR2 SVGIG (reference sequence). CDR3 in amino acids: CAWSIGIQETQYF. The CDR3 region has the DNA TGTGCCTGGAGTATAGGGATCCAAGAGACCCAGTACTTC.

The table lists this clonotype with a few counts. V is TRBV5-5 and J is TRBJ2-2, with D tentatively TRBD1 or TRBD2 (6 bases each). Trimming left V 5 bases short and J 3 bases short, with 14 bases between. This CDR3 comprises 15 residues. Per the germline V gene, CDR1 is SGHKS and CDR2 is YYEKEE (reference sequence). The CDR3 nucleotides are TGTGCCAGCAGATGGGGGGCTGATCACACCGGGGAGCTGTTTTTT. Protein: CASRWGADHTGELFF.

This clonotype occurred a few times. The chain combines TRBV20-1 with TRBJ2-5, with D possibly called TRBD1 or TRBD2 (5 bases each). V lost 4 bases and J 7 bases, leaving 16 bases between the germline ends. Germline CDR1 reads DFQATT; CDR2 reads SNEGSKA (reference sequence). The CDR3 consists of 13 residues. The CDR3 protein is CSATPPGQWTQYF. The CDR3 DNA follows: TGCAGTGCTACCCCCCCGGGGCAGTGGACCCAGTACTTC.

This clonotype was seen a handful of times. The rearrangement links TRBV6-6 to TRBJ1-5, with D maybe TRBD1 (5 bases). CDR1 MNHNY and CDR2 SVGAGI come from the germline V gene (reference sequence). The germline V and J ends were trimmed by 5 bases and 4 bases, with 15 bases remaining between them. This CDR3 is built from 15 residues. The CDR3 bases are TGTGCCAGCAGTCCTCGGGGGGATGGGAATCAGCCCCAGCATTTT. It specifies CASSPRGDGNQPQHF.

This clonotype was observed at least ten times. CDR3: CASSQERGGSYNEQFF. The CDR3 DNA follows: TGCGCCAGCAGCCAAGAACGAGGGGGCTCCTACAATGAGCAGTTCTTC. The chain couples TRBV4-1 to TRBJ2-1, with D perhaps TRBD1 (6 bases). The CDR3 runs to 16 residues. V was cut by 0 bases and J by 0 bases, with 9 bases left in between. CDR1 and CDR2 from the germline V gene are MGHRA and YSYEKL.

This clonotype was seen many times. The rearrangement links TRBV5-1 to TRBJ2-3, with TRBD1 identical over 8 bases. This CDR3 region has 15 residues. The germline CDR1 and CDR2 sequences are SGHRS and YFSETQ. Trimming took 2 bases from V and 4 from J; bases not matched to a gene: 6. The CDR3 coding sequence is TGCGCCAGCAGCTTTCAGGGGGCATCGGCAGATACGCAGTATTTT. As protein: CASSFQGASADTQYF.

This clonotype occurred many times. V gene TRBV20-1 combines with J gene TRBJ2-2; 11 bases are a match to TRBD2. The CDR3 is 16 amino acids. Trimming cost V 5 bases and J 0 bases; bases outside gene matches: 5. Germline V CDR1 and CDR2: DFQATT, SNEGSKA (reference sequence). CDR3 DNA: TGCAGTGCTTCCTCTAGCGGGGGGACGAACACCGGGGAGCTGTTTTTT. This encodes CSASSSGGTNTGELFF.

There are many counts of this clonotype. The chain uses TRBV4-3 and TRBJ2-3; 9 bases line up with TRBD1. Germline V CDR1 and CDR2: LGHNA, YSLEER. The CDR3 totals 17 residues. V trimming: 0 bases; J trimming: 1 base; junction bases outside the gene matches: 5. CDR3: CASSQDRQGEGTDTQYF. CDR3 nucleotide sequence: TGCGCCAGCAGCCAAGATCGACAGGGGGAAGGCACAGATACGCAGTATTTT.

This clonotype showed up many times. The rearrangement joins TRBV27 to TRBJ2-7, with D unclear. The germline CDR1 and CDR2 sequences are MNHEY and SMNVEV (reference sequence). The CDR3 contains 14 residues. V shed 4 bases and J shed 2 bases, with 12 bases lying between them. The CDR3 loop reads CASSYERRPYEQYF. CDR3 sequence (DNA): TGTGCCAGCAGTTACGAAAGGCGCCCCTACGAGCAGTACTTC.

The chain carries TRBV5-1 and TRBJ2-5, with a weak D call TRBD2 (6 bases). Trimming took 4 bases from V and 3 from J, leaving 16 bases between them. This CDR3 has 15 residues. The germline V gene has CDR1 SGHRS and CDR2 YFSETQ. CDR3 DNA sequence: TGCGCCAGCAGCCCATACCGGAGGGACGAAGAGACCCAGTACTTC. Encoded protein: CASSPYRRDEETQYF.

This clonotype appeared a few times. The chain carries TRBV12-3 or TRBV12-4 and TRBJ2-5; 11 bases align to TRBD1. CDR3 length: 19 amino acids. Unmatched junction bases numbered 22, after V lost 4 bases and J lost 9 bases. CDR3 coding DNA: TGTGCCAGCAGTTCCTCCGGGACAGGGGGACTACGGGCCCCTCGGGCCCAGTACTTC. Protein product: CASSSSGTGGLRAPRAQYF.

This clonotype was seen repeatedly, ten times or more. The V gene is TRBV25-1, the J gene TRBJ2-5; TRBD2 agrees at 11 bases. The CDR3 has 13 residues. The germline V gene encodes CDR1 MGHDK and CDR2 SYGVNS. Losses at the gene ends were 8 bases for V and 7 bases for J; bases not matched to a gene: 6. The CDR3 coding sequence is TGTGCCAGCGGGGGGACTAGCGGATTGACCCAGTACTTC. The encoded protein is CASGGTSGLTQYF.